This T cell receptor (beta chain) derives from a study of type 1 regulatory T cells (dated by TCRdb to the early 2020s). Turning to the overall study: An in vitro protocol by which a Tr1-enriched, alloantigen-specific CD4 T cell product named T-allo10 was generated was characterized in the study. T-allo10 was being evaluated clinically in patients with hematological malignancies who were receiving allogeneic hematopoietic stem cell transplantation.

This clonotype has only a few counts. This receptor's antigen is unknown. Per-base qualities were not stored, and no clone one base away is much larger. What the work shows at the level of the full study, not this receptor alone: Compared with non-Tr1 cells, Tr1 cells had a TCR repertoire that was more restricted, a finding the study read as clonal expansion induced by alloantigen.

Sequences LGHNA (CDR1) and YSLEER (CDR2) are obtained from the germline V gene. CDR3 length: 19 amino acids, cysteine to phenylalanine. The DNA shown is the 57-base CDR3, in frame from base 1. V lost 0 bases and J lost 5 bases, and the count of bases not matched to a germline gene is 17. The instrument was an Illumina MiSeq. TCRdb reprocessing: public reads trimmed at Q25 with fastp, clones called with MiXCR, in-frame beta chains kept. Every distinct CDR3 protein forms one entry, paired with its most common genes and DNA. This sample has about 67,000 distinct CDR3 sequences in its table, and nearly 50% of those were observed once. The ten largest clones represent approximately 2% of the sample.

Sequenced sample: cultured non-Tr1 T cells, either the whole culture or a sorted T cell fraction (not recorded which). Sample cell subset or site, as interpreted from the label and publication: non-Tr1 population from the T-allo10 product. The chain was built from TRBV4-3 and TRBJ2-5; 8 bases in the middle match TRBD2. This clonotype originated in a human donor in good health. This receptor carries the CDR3 CASSQDVGYSAGGWETQYF. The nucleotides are TGCGCCAGCAGCCAAGATGTGGGGTATTCGGCGGGGGGCTGGGAGACCCAGTACTTC.